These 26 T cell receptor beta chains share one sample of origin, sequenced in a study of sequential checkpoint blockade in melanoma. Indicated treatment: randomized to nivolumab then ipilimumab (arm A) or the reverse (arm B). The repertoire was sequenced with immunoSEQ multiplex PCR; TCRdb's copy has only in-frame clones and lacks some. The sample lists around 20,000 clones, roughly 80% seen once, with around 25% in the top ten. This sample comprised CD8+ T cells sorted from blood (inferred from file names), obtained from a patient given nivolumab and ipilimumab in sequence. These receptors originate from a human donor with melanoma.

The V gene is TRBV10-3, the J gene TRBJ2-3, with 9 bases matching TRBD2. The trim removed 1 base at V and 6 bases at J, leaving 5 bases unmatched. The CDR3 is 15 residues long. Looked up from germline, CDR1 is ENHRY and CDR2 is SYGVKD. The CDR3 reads CAISELRGGVDTQYF. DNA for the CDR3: TGTGCCATCAGTGAGTTGCGGGGGGGCGTTGATACGCAGTATTTT.

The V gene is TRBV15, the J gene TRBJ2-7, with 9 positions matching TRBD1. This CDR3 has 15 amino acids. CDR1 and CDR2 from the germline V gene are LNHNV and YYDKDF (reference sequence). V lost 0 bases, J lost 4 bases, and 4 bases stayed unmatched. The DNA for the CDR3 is TGTGCCACCAGCAGAGAGGACAGGGGAGAATACGAGCAGTACTTC. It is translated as CATSREDRGEYEQYF.

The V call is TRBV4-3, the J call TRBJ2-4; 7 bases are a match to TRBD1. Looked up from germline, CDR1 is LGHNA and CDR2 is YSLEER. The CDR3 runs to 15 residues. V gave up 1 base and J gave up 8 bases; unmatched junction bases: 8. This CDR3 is CASSQAPTGYDIQYF. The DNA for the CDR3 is TGCGCCAGCAGCCAAGCCCCGACAGGGTACGACATTCAGTACTTC.

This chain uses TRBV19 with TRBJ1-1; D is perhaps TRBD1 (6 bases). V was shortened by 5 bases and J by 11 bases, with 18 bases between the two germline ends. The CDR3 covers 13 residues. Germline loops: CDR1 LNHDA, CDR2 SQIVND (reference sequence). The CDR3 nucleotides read TGTGCCAGTAGTCTTGGACAGAGAAAGGGGGCTTTCTTT. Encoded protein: CASSLGQRKGAFF.

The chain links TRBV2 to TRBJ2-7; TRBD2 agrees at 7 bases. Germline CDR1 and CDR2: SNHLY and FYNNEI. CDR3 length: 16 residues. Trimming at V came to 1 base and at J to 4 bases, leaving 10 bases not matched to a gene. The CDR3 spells CASSEEREGRGYEQYF. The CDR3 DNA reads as TGTGCCAGCAGTGAAGAAAGGGAGGGCCGTGGTTACGAGCAGTACTTC.

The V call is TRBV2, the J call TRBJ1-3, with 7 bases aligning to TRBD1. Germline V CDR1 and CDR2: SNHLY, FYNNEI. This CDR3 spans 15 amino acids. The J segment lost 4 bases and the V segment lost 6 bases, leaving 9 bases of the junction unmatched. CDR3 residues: CASRTRGLAGNTIYF. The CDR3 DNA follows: TGTGCCAGCAGAACAAGGGGGCTAGCGGGAAACACCATATATTTT.

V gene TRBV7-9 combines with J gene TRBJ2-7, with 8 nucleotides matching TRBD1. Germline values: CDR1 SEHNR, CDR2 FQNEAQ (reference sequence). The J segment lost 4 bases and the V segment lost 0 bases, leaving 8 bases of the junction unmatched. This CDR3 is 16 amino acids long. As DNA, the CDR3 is TGTGCCAGCAGCTTAGCGGACAGGGCGCCAGGTTACGAGCAGTACTTC. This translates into CASSLADRAPGYEQYF.

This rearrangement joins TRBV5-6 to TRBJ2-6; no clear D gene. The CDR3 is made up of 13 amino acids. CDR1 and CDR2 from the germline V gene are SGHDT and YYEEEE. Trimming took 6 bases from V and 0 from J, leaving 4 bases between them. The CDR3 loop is CASMYSGANVLTF. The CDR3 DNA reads TGTGCCAGCATGTACTCTGGGGCCAACGTCCTGACTTTC.

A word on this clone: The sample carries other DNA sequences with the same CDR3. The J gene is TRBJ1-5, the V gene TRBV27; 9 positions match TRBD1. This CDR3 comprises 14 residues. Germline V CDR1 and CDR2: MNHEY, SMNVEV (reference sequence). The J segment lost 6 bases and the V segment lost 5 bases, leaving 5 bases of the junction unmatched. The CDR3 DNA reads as TGTGCCAGCAGTCTGGGACAGGGAGGTCAGCCCCAGCATTTT. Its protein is CASSLGQGGQPQHF.

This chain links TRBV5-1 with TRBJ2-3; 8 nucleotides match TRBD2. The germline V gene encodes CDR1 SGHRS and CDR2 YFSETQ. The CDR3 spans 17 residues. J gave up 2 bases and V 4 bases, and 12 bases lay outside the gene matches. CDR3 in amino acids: CASSLVGLASPTDTQYF. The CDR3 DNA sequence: TGCGCCAGCAGCCTAGTCGGACTAGCTAGTCCCACAGATACGCAGTATTTT.

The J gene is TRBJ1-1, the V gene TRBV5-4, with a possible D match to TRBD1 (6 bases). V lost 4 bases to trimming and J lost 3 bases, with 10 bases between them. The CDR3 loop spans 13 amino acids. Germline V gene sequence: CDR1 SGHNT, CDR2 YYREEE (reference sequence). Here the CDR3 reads CASSPGTYTEAFF. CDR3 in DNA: TGTGCCAGCAGCCCCGGGACATACACTGAAGCTTTCTTT.

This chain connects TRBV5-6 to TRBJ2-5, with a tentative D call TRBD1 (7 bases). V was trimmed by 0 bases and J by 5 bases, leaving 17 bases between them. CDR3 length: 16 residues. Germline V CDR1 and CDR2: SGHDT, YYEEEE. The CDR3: CASSLGVRGVLETQYF. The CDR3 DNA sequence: TGTGCCAGCAGCTTGGGGGTCAGGGGGGTTTTGGAGACCCAGTACTTC.

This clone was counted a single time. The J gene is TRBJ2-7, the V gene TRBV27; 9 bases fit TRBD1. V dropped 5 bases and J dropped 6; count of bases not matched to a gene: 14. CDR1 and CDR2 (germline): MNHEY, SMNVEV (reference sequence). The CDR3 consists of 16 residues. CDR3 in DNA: TGTGCCAGCAGTCTGTCCCCCGGGACAGGGCAGAGCGAGCAGTACTTC. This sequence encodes CASSLSPGTGQSEQYF.

CDR3 in DNA: TGTGCCAGCAGCTTACTTCAGCGGGGGGGCCGGAATGAGCAGTTCTTC. Translated: CASSLLQRGGRNEQFF. The chain couples TRBV7-6 to TRBJ2-1, with 10 bases identical to TRBD2. Germline V CDR1 and CDR2: SGHVS, FNYEAQ. The V segment lost 2 bases and the J segment 7 bases; nucleotides outside the gene matches: 8. The CDR3 totals 16 residues.

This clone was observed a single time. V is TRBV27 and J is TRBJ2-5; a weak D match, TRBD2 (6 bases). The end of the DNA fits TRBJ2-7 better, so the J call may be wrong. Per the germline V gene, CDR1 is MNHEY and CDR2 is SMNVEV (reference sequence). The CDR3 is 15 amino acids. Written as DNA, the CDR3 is TGTGCCAGCAGTTTTGGGGTCGGAGCGGGCTACGAGCAGTACTTC. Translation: CASSFGVGAGYEQYF.

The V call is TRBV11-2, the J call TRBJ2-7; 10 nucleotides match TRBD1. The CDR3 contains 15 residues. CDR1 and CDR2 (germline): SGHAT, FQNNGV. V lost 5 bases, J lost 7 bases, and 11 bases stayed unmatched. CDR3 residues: CASSQGQGTLREQYF. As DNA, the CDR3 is TGTGCCAGCAGCCAGGGACAGGGGACATTGAGGGAGCAGTACTTC.

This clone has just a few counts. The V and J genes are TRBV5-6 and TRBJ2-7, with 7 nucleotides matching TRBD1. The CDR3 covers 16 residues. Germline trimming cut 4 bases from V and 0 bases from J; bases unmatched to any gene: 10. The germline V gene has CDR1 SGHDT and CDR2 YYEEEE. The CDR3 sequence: CASSTGDGNPSYEQYF. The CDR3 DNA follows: TGTGCCAGCAGCACAGGGGATGGGAATCCCTCCTACGAGCAGTACTTC.

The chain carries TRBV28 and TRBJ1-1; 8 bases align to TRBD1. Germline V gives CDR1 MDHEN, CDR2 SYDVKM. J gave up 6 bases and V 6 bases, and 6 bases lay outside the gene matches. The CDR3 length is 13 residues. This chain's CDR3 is CASRIIQGAEAFF. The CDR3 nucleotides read TGTGCCAGCAGGATCATACAGGGGGCTGAAGCTTTCTTT. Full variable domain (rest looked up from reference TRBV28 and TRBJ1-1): DVKVTQSSRYLVKRTGEKVFLECVQDMDHENMFWYRQDPGLGLRLIYFSYDVKMKEKGDIPEGYSVSREKKERFSLILESASTNQTSMYLCASRIIQGAEAFFGQGTRLTVV.

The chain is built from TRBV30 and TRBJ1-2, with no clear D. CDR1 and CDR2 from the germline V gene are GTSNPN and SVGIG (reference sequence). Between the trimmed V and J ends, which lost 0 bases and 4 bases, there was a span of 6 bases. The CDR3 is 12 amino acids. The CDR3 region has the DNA TGTGCCTGGAGTGTCACAGCCTATGGCTACACCTTC. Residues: CAWSVTAYGYTF.

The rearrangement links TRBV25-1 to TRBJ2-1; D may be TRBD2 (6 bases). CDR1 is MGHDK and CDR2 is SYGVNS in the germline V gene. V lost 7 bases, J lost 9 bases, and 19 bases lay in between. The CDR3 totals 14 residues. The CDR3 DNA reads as TGTGCCAGCACCCGAGCCGCGCTGCGGGGTGAGCAGTTCTTC. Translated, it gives CASTRAALRGEQFF.

CDR3 residues: CASGQRGEQYF. DNA for the CDR3: TGTGCCAGCGGGCAGCGGGGAGAGCAGTACTTC. V usage is TRBV27 and J usage is TRBJ2-7; 7 bases are a match to TRBD2. With 8 bases clipped from V and 7 bases from J, the junction kept 5 bases outside the gene matches. In germline, CDR1 is MNHEY, CDR2 SMNVEV (reference sequence). CDR3 size: 11 residues.

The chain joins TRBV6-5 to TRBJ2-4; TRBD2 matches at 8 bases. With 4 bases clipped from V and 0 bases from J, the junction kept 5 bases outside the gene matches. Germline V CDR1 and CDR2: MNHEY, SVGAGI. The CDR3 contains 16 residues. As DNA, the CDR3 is TGTGCCAGCAGTTCTCGACTAGCGAGAGCCAAAAACATTCAGTACTTC. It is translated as CASSSRLARAKNIQYF.

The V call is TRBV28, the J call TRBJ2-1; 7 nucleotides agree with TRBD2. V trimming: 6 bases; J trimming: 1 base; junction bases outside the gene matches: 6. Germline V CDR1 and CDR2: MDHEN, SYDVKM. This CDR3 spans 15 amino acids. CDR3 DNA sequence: TGTGCCAGCAGACTGAGCGGGACTTCCTACAATGAGCAGTTCTTC. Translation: CASRLSGTSYNEQFF.

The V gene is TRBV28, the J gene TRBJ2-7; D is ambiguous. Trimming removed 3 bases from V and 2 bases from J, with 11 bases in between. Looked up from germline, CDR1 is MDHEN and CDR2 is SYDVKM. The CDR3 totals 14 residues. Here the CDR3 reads CASSLGRRTYEQYF. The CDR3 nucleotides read TGTGCCAGCAGTTTGGGCAGGCGTACCTACGAGCAGTACTTC. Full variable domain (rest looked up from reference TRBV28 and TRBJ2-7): DVKVTQSSRYLVKRTGEKVFLECVQDMDHENMFWYRQDPGLGLRLIYFSYDVKMKEKGDIPEGYSVSREKKERFSLILESASTNQTSMYLCASSLGRRTYEQYFGPGTRLTVT.

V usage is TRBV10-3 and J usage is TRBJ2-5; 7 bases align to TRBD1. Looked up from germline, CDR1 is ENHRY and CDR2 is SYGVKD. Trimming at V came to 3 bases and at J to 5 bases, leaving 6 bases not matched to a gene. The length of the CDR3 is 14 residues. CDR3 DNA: TGTGCCATCAGTGACCTAGACAGGGATGAGACCCAGTACTTC. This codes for CAISDLDRDETQYF.

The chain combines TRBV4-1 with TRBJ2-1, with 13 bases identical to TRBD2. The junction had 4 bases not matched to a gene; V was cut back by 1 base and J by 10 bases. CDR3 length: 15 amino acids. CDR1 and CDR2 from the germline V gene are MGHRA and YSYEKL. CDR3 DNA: TGCGCCAGCAGCCAAGCCCGGGGACTAGCGGGAGAGCAGTTCTTC. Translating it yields CASSQARGLAGEQFF.